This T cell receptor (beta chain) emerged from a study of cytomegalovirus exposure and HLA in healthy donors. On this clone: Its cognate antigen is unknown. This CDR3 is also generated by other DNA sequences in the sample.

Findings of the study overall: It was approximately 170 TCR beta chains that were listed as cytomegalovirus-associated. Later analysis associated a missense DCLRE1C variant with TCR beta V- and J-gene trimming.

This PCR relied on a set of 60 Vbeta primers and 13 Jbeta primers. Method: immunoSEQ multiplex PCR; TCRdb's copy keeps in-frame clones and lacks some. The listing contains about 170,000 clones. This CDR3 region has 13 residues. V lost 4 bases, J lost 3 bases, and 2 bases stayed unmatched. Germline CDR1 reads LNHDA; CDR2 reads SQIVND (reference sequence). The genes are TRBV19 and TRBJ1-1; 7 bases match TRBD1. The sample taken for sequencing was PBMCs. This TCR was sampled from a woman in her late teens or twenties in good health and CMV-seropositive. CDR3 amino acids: CASSTDRDTEAFF. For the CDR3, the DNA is TGTGCCAGTAGTACCGACAGGGACACTGAAGCTTTCTTT.